The next 25 T cell receptor beta chains were all read from a single sample in a study of control samples from healthy donors and cancer patients. Profiling relied on immunoSEQ multiplex PCR, and the TCRdb table lists in-frame clones only, not all of them. The table has some 120,000 clones, about 94% seen once. Sequencing was done on a sample of blood. These receptors all come from a man aged 25-40 years in good health.

The V call is TRBV10-3, the J call TRBJ1-2, with a tentative D call TRBD1 (5 bases). The CDR3 has 17 amino acids. Per germline, CDR1 ENHRY and CDR2 SYGVKD. V was pared by 2 bases and J by 4 bases, with 20 bases between. The CDR3, as DNA: TGTGCCATCAGTGAGGGGGCACCCTTGAGGCCTCGCTATGGCTACACCTTC. As protein: CAISEGAPLRPRYGYTF.

The chain links TRBV2 to TRBJ2-5; no clear D. CDR3 size: 10 residues. Trimming removed 8 bases at V and 0 bases at J, with 1 base between. The germline gives CDR1 SNHLY, CDR2 FYNNEI. The CDR3 DNA reads as TGTGCCAGCGACCAAGAGACCCAGTACTTC. This encodes CASDQETQYF.

This sequence joins TRBV9 and TRBJ2-3; 9 bases agree with TRBD2. The CDR3 is made up of 15 amino acids. Germline V gene sequence: CDR1 SGDLS, CDR2 YYNGEE. After removal of 4 bases from V and 2 bases from J, the junction contained 5 bases not matched to a gene. Here the CDR3 reads CASSLLAGPTDTQYF. DNA for the CDR3: TGTGCCAGCAGCCTCCTAGCGGGGCCCACAGATACGCAGTATTTT. Drawing the rest from reference TRBV9 and TRBJ2-3, the complete variable domain is DSGVTQTPKHLITATGQRVTLRCSPRSGDLSVYWYQQSLDQGLQFLIQYYNGEERAKGNILERFSAQQFPDLHSELNLSSLELGDSALYFCASSLLAGPTDTQYFGPGTRLTVL.

V is TRBV28 and J is TRBJ2-5; TRBD2 might be the D (6 bases). Germline V gives CDR1 MDHEN, CDR2 SYDVKM. This CDR3 has 18 residues. The ends were cut back, 5 bases at V and 5 bases at J, with 27 bases in the middle. The CDR3 DNA sequence: TGTGCCAGCAGTCTCTCCTCGCCGGGGACTGGGGTGGGGGAGACCCAGTACTTC. It is translated as CASSLSSPGTGVGETQYF.

This clone was recorded only once. The rearrangement links TRBV2 to TRBJ1-1; maybe TRBD1 (5 bases). Germline CDR1 and CDR2: SNHLY and FYNNEI. Trimming cost V 5 bases and J 8 bases, with 9 bases left between them. The CDR3 extends over 11 amino acids. The CDR3 here is CASSPHREAFF. CDR3 nucleotides: TGTGCCAGCAGTCCCCACAGGGAAGCTTTCTTT.

The chain employs TRBV12-5 and TRBJ1-5; the match to TRBD1 covers 7 bases. The CDR3 is 16 residues long. V lost 6 bases and J lost 0; bases outside the gene matches: 8. Germline CDR1 LGHNT, CDR2 FRNRAP. The CDR3 DNA is TGTGCTAGTGGCCAGGGACAGTATTATAGCAATCAGCCCCAGCATTTT. It codes for CASGQGQYYSNQPQHF.

This clone showed up just once. The rearrangement links TRBV3-1 (or the pseudogene TRBV3-2) to TRBJ1-1, with a weak D call TRBD1 (5 bases). Trimming pared 2 bases from V and 6 bases from J, leaving 13 bases between. The CDR3 totals 14 residues. Germline assignment: CDR1 LGHDT and CDR2 YNNKEL (reference sequence). CDR3 amino acids: CASSQQGTFAEAFF. The CDR3 DNA follows: TGTGCCAGCAGCCAACAGGGAACGTTCGCTGAAGCTTTCTTT.

The J gene is TRBJ2-1, the V gene TRBV7-9; no reliable D call. The germline V gene has CDR1 SEHNR and CDR2 FQNEAQ (reference sequence). The germline V and J ends were trimmed by 5 bases and 8 bases, with 7 bases remaining between them. The CDR3 has 11 amino acids. The CDR3 sequence: CASSPYYEQFF. CDR3 in DNA: TGTGCCAGCAGCCCCTATTATGAGCAGTTCTTC.

In regard to this clone: Other DNA sequences from this sample encode an identical CDR3 as well. The gene calls are TRBV19 and TRBJ2-1; unclear D gene. There are 15 residues in the CDR3. The ends were cut back, 6 bases at V and 1 base at J, with 13 bases in the middle. Germline CDR1 LNHDA, CDR2 SQIVND (reference sequence). CDR3 DNA sequence: TGTGCCAGTAGCAAAAAGCTAGGTTCCTACAATGAGCAGTTCTTC. As protein: CASSKKLGSYNEQFF.

V gene TRBV5-1 combines with J gene TRBJ2-2, with TRBD1 matching over 9 bases. Germline loops: CDR1 SGHRS, CDR2 YFSETQ. V dropped 4 bases and J dropped 6; count of bases not matched to a gene: 4. The CDR3 consists of 14 residues. CDR3 DNA: TGCGCCAGCAGCCCCGGGACAGGGCCCGGGGAGCTGTTTTTT. Its protein is CASSPGTGPGELFF.

The chain is built from TRBV18 and TRBJ2-1, with a tentative D call TRBD2 (6 bases). Germline CDR1 and CDR2: KGHSH and LQKENI. Trimming took 5 bases from V and 1 from J, leaving 9 bases between them. CDR3 length: 14 amino acids. The CDR3 reads CASSFRGSYNEQFF. For the CDR3, the DNA is TGTGCCAGCTCATTTCGGGGGTCCTACAATGAGCAGTTCTTC.

This chain links TRBV7-2 with TRBJ1-2; D unclear. The germline gives CDR1 SGHTA, CDR2 FQGNSA. This CDR3 has 17 amino acids. V was clipped by 2 bases and J by 6 bases, with 22 bases between them. CDR3 DNA: TGTGCCAGCAGCTTACTCCGTAGTTCCCGTGCGGCGGATGGCTACACCTTC. This codes for CASSLLRSSRAADGYTF.

This rearrangement joins TRBV7-9 to TRBJ2-7; a weak D match, TRBD2 (6 bases). CDR3 length: 15 residues. Germline V gene data show CDR1 as SEHNR and CDR2 as FQNEAQ (reference sequence). Trimming removed 5 bases from V and 3 bases from J, with 17 bases in between. The CDR3 region has the DNA TGTGCCAGCAGCCTTAAAGGTGGGGGGAGCTACGAGCAGTACGTC. Residues: CASSLKGGGSYEQYV.

The CDR3 spells CATSRGDSGNTIYF. In nucleotides, the CDR3 is TGTGCCACCAGCAGAGGGGACTCTGGAAACACCATATATTTT. The rearrangement joins TRBV15 to TRBJ1-3, with D hard to call. The germline CDR1 and CDR2 sequences are LNHNV and YYDKDF (reference sequence). The CDR3 spans 14 residues. V was shortened by 1 base and J by 0 bases, with 4 bases between the two germline ends.

There are a few counts of this clone. The gene calls are TRBV5-1 and TRBJ2-1; possibly TRBD2 for D (5 bases). CDR3 length equals 13 residues. CDR1 and CDR2 from the germline V gene are SGHRS and YFSETQ. Deletions cut 0 bases from V and 10 bases from J, with 11 bases between. The CDR3, as DNA: TGCGCCAGCAGCTTGGATGGAGGAGTAGAGCAGTTCTTC. Translating gives CASSLDGGVEQFF.

The chain recombines TRBV19 with TRBJ1-2, with D perhaps TRBD1 (5 bases). V lost 1 base and J lost 6, with 9 bases in between. The CDR3 runs 13 residues. The germline gives CDR1 LNHDA, CDR2 SQIVND (reference sequence). This CDR3 reads CASSIVGGDGYTF. The CDR3 DNA follows: TGTGCCAGTAGTATAGTAGGAGGGGATGGCTACACCTTC.

The gene calls are TRBV5-3 and TRBJ1-1, with TRBD1 matching 8 bases. TRBV5-3 is an ORF for which the function is uncertain. After removal of 2 bases from V and 3 bases from J, the junction contained 6 bases not matched to a gene. The length of the CDR3 is 15 residues. The CDR3 spells CARSFTGQEYTEAFF. The CDR3 DNA reads TGTGCCAGAAGCTTCACGGGACAGGAGTACACTGAAGCTTTCTTT.

The V and J genes are TRBV24-1 and TRBJ2-1, with unresolved D. V was trimmed by 3 bases and J by 4 bases, leaving 15 bases between them. This CDR3 has 16 residues. Germline V gene data show CDR1 as KGHDR and CDR2 as SFDVKD. In nucleotides, the CDR3 is TGTGCCACCAGTGATCCGGACGGACCCCGATACAATGAGCAGTTCTTC. Protein product: CATSDPDGPRYNEQFF.

This chain connects TRBV5-1 to TRBJ2-2; 7 bases are shared with TRBD2. Germline lookup yields CDR1 SGHRS and CDR2 YFSETQ. The CDR3 extends over 16 amino acids. With V trimmed by 1 base and J by 4 bases, 7 bases remained unmatched. The CDR3 protein is CASSLSGVTGTGELFF. CDR3 DNA sequence: TGCGCCAGCAGCTTGAGCGGGGTGACGGGCACCGGGGAGCTGTTTTTT.

The chain recombines TRBV14 with TRBJ1-1; D gene uncertain. The CDR3 covers 15 residues. The V end lost 4 bases, the J end lost 0 bases, and 12 bases lay between the germline ends. Germline V gene lookup returns CDR1 SGHDN and CDR2 FVKESK. This CDR3 reads CASSPELGLNTEAFF. The CDR3 DNA follows: TGTGCCAGCAGCCCTGAACTCGGGTTGAACACTGAAGCTTTCTTT.

Turning to this clone: Other DNA sequences within the sample encode an identical CDR3. This chain uses TRBV18 with TRBJ1-6; D not certain. Germline CDR1 reads KGHSH; CDR2 reads LQKENI. Trimming pared 3 bases from V and 2 bases from J, leaving 14 bases between. The length of the CDR3 is 17 residues. CDR3 DNA: TGTGCCAGCTCACCTCAAGGGCCTCTTACCTATAATTCACCCCTCCACTTT. Translating it yields CASSPQGPLTYNSPLHF.

The J gene is TRBJ1-6, the V gene TRBV9; D possibly corresponds to TRBD1 (5 bases). CDR3 length: 16 residues. Germline V gene data show CDR1 as SGDLS and CDR2 as YYNGEE. The V end was cut by 4 bases, the J end by 3 bases, with 14 bases between. CDR3 in amino acids: CASSKTSDSYNSPLHF. Here the CDR3 DNA reads TGTGCCAGCAGCAAAACATCTGACAGCTATAATTCACCCCTCCACTTT.

This clone was seen only once. This chain links TRBV24-1 with TRBJ1-4; D unclear. The CDR3 has 15 residues. Germline assignment: CDR1 KGHDR and CDR2 SFDVKD. V was pared by 4 bases and J by 8 bases, with 16 bases between. CDR3 nucleotides: TGTGCCACCAGTGAACGATCAACCTTCGGAGAAAAACTGTTTTTT. It codes for CATSERSTFGEKLFF.

The V call is TRBV5-1, the J call TRBJ2-7, with a possible D match to TRBD1 (5 bases). Germline V gene lookup returns CDR1 SGHRS and CDR2 YFSETQ. Trimming took 0 bases from V and 4 from J, leaving 8 bases between them. The CDR3 runs 13 residues. The CDR3 DNA is TGCGCCAGCAGCTTGGGCAGGGAATACGAGCAGTACGTC. Its protein product is CASSLGREYEQYV.

The chain has TRBV2 and TRBJ1-4; D remains ambiguous. The CDR3 runs 16 residues. The germline V and J ends were trimmed by 5 bases and 8 bases, with 21 bases remaining between them. Germline loops: CDR1 SNHLY, CDR2 FYNNEI. In DNA form, the CDR3 reads TGTGCCAGCAGTCCCCCCGGGCAGTCGATGGGCGAAAAACTGTTTTTT. Translating it yields CASSPPGQSMGEKLFF.